This entry is about one TCR beta chain. What it binds is unknown. The sample belongs to a study of Tregs in tolerant kidney transplant recipients. In the study overall: Recipient cells were told from donor cells by antibody staining.

Produced via immunoSEQ multiplex PCR; TCRdb's table is partial and in-frame only. The sample holds under 13,000 clones, approximately 90% seen once. The CDR3 spans 13 residues. Germline trimming cut 4 bases from V and 2 bases from J; bases unmatched to any gene: 1. CDR1 and CDR2 from the germline V gene are SGHTA and FQGNSA. V and J are TRBV7-2 and TRBJ2-5; 7 positions match TRBD1. The clonotype was recovered from a human patient who received a combined kidney and bone marrow transplant. Sample: Tregs from blood cultured with allogeneic cells, taken before the transplant. The CDR3 loop is CASSWGQQETQYF. The CDR3 nucleotides are TGTGCCAGCAGCTGGGGACAGCAAGAGACCCAGTACTTC.